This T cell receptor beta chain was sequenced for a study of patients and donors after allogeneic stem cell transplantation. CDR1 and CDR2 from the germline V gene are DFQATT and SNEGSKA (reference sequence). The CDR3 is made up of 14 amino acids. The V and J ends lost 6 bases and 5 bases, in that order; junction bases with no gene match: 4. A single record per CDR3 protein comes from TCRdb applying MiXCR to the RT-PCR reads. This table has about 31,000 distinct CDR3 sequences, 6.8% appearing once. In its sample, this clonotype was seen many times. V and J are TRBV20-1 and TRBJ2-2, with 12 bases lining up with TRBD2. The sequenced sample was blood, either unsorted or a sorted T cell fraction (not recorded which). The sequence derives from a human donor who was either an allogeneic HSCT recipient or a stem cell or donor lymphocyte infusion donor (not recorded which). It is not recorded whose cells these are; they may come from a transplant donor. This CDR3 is CSAPLAGGTGELFF. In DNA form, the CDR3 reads TGCAGTGCCCCGCTAGCGGGGGGGACCGGGGAGCTGTTTTTT.